This entry lists 5 T cell receptor beta chains sequenced from one sample in a study of response to subunit inactivated influenza vaccine. One entry per CDR3 protein, called by TCRdb with MiXCR from the RT-PCR reads. The data hold 650,000 or so distinct CDR3 sequences, with 14% observed a single time. The sequences come from PBMCs from blood, collected around 14 days before vaccination. Source of these receptors: a man between 45 and 60 years old who received an inactivated influenza vaccine.

This chain joins TRBV5-1 and TRBJ2-1; possibly TRBD2 for D (6 bases). CDR3 length equals 19 residues. Deletions cut 4 bases from V and 0 bases from J, with 23 bases between. The germline gives CDR1 SGHRS, CDR2 YFSETQ. The CDR3 DNA follows: TGCGCCAGCAGCCTGACGGGACTCTACGGGGGAAGCTCCTACAATGAGCAGTTCTTC. Translated: CASSLTGLYGGSSYNEQFF.

This clonotype showed up just a few times. The gene calls are TRBV7-9 and TRBJ2-1; 13 bases agree with TRBD2. From germline, CDR1 is SEHNR and CDR2 FQNEAQ (reference sequence). The junction had 8 bases not matched to a gene; V was cut back by 2 bases and J by 7 bases. The CDR3 totals 17 residues. This CDR3 reads CASSLTSGRASLNEQFF. Written as DNA, the CDR3 is TGTGCCAGCAGCTTAACTAGCGGGAGGGCCTCGTTGAATGAGCAGTTCTTC. Supplemented by reference TRBV7-9 and TRBJ2-1, the full variable domain reads DTGVSQNPRHKITKRGQNVTFRCDPISEHNRLYWYRQTLGQGPEFLTYFQNEAQLEKSRLLSDRFSAERPKGSFSTLEIQRTEQGDSAMYLCASSLTSGRASLNEQFFGPGTRLTVL.

The V gene is TRBV11-2, the J gene TRBJ1-1, with a tentative D call TRBD1 (6 bases). V lost 0 bases, J lost 6 bases, and 11 bases lay in between. Germline CDR1 is SGHAT and CDR2 is FQNNGV. This CDR3 comprises 14 residues. CDR3 in amino acids: CASSLENRVAEAFF. DNA of the CDR3: TGTGCCAGCAGCTTAGAAAACAGGGTAGCTGAAGCTTTCTTT.

The chain links TRBV4-2 to TRBJ2-1, with 9 bases identical to TRBD2. Germline-derived CDR1 and CDR2 are LGHNA and YNFKEQ. Trimming removed 0 bases from V and 6 bases from J; junction bases left unmatched: 6. The CDR3 sequence is 16 residues long. CDR3 bases: TGTGCCAGCAGCCAAGAGAGGCTAGCGGGATTCAATGAGCAGTTCTTC. This encodes CASSQERLAGFNEQFF.

The rearrangement uses TRBV3-1 and TRBJ2-1, with 7 nucleotides matching TRBD2. CDR3 length equals 15 residues. CDR1 and CDR2 (germline): LGHDT, YNNKEL (reference sequence). The V segment lost 3 bases and the J segment 3 bases; nucleotides outside the gene matches: 5. CDR3 sequence (DNA): TGTGCCAGCAGCCATCAAGCGGGGCTCTACAATGAGCAGTTCTTC. It translates to CASSHQAGLYNEQFF.